One sample yielded the 8 T cell receptor beta chains listed below, sequenced in a study of a mutant IDH1 vaccine in newly diagnosed glioma. Time point: week 35, safety follow-up. A 20-mer mutant IDH1 peptide at 300 ug was injected subcutaneously with topical imiquimod. Using immunoSEQ multiplex PCR, the repertoire was profiled, and TCRdb retains in-frame clones only, with some absent. The sample lists about 58,000 clones, roughly 76% occurring once. The antigens of these receptors remain unknown. The sample consisted of PBMCs, taken from a glioma patient whose treatment included an IDH1 peptide vaccine. Source of these receptors: a man in his forties or fifties with glioma.

The genes are TRBV5-8 and TRBJ1-1; possibly TRBD1 for D (6 bases). Germline CDR1 reads SGHTS; CDR2 reads YDEGEE. The CDR3 consists of 13 residues. The V end was cut by 4 bases, the J end by 0 bases, with 7 bases between. In DNA, the CDR3 is TGTGCCAGCAGCCACAGGGTGAACACTGAAGCTTTCTTT. Protein sequence: CASSHRVNTEAFF.

J is TRBJ2-3 and V is TRBV30; 8 bases are shared with TRBD2. Germline V CDR1 and CDR2: GTSNPN, SVGIG (reference sequence). Losses at the gene ends were 8 bases for V and 15 bases for J; bases not matched to a gene: 19. CDR3 length equals 13 residues. DNA of the CDR3: TGTGCCGGGCCCAGCGGGAGAGAGCGGGGTCTTTATTTT. Translation: CAGPSGRERGLYF. Drawing the rest from reference TRBV30 and TRBJ2-3, the complete variable domain is SQTIHQWPATLVQPVGSPLSLECTVEGTSNPNLYWYRQAAGRGLQLLFYSVGIGQISSEVPQNLSASRPQDRQFILSSKKLLLSDSGFYLCAGPSGRERGLYFGPGTRLTVL.

This clone was seen a few times. The chain recombines TRBV5-6 with TRBJ1-2; D unresolved. The CDR3 is 16 amino acids. Trimming pared 6 bases from V and 5 bases from J, leaving 23 bases between. Germline CDR1 reads SGHDT; CDR2 reads YYEEEE. This CDR3 reads CASIPMKNYEYYGYTF. CDR3 sequence (DNA): TGTGCCAGCATCCCAATGAAGAACTATGAGTATTATGGCTACACCTTC.

V usage is TRBV19 and J usage is TRBJ1-5; 9 nucleotides line up with TRBD1. J lost 6 bases, V lost 5 bases, and 8 bases had no gene match. There are 15 residues in the CDR3. The germline CDR1 and CDR2 sequences are LNHDA and SQIVND (reference sequence). The chain's CDR3 is CASSFLQGASQPQHF. Written as DNA, the CDR3 is TGTGCCAGTAGTTTTCTACAGGGGGCAAGTCAGCCCCAGCATTTT.

The count of this clone is one. The V gene is TRBV6-1, the J gene TRBJ1-2; D unclear. CDR3 length: 14 amino acids. V lost 0 bases to trimming and J lost 2 bases, with 7 bases between them. CDR1 and CDR2 (germline): MNHNS, SASEGT. CDR3 region: CASSEAARNYGYTF. The DNA for the CDR3 is TGTGCCAGCAGTGAAGCGGCCAGGAACTATGGCTACACCTTC.

The table lists this clone with a count of one. An end of the junction does not agree with germline; a read error may underlie this. CDR3 sequence: CASSQGLADHEQCF. The CDR3, as DNA: TGCGCCAGCAGCCAAGGACTAGCGGACCACGAGCAGTGCTTC. The chain has TRBV4-3 and TRBJ2-7, with 9 bases aligning to TRBD2. The CDR3 loop spans 14 amino acids. CDR1 is LGHNA, CDR2 YSLEER, per germline.

The chain uses TRBV7-2 and TRBJ2-1; 12 bases align to TRBD1. CDR3 length: 15 residues. The ends lost 0 bases at V and 9 bases at J; junction bases unmatched: 3. Germline loops: CDR1 SGHTA, CDR2 FQGNSA. The CDR3 sequence is CASSLAGQGAIEQFF. CDR3 nucleotide sequence: TGTGCCAGCAGCTTAGCGGGACAGGGGGCGATTGAGCAGTTCTTC.

The CDR3: CASSVLAETYEQYF. In DNA, the CDR3 is TGTGCCAGCAGCGTCCTAGCGGAGACCTACGAGCAGTACTTC. The rearrangement uses TRBV9 and TRBJ2-7; 7 positions match TRBD2. Germline CDR1 is SGDLS and CDR2 is YYNGEE. V was pared by 2 bases and J by 2 bases, with 4 bases of the junction left unmatched. This CDR3 spans 14 amino acids.